One and the same sample provided the 15 T cell receptor beta chains below, sequenced in a study of T cells in women clearing cervical HPV infection. Libraries were prepared by immunoSEQ multiplex PCR; TCRdb keeps only in-frame clonotypes and omits some of them. Its table records about 36,000 clones. Sequencing was done on a sample of blood buffy coat. Every receptor here comes from a woman aged 18-70 years with a cervical HPV16 infection that either progressed to CIN3+ or cleared (not recorded which).

Regarding this clone: The missing CDR3 end, 3 residues past where the read stops, is filled in from the germline J gene. The chain joins TRBV5-5 to TRBJ1-1; D might be TRBD1 (6 bases). The CDR3 contains 14 residues. Germline CDR1 reads SGHKS; CDR2 reads YYEKEE (reference sequence). V gave up 5 bases and J gave up 1 base, with 12 bases separating them. The sequenced part of the CDR3 DNA is TGTGCCAGCAGGACATTACAGGGGAACACTGAA. It encodes CASRTLQGNTE. The entire CDR3 is CASRTLQGNTEAFF.

The sequenced part of the CDR3 DNA is TGCAGTGCTAGGGGACAGGGGGAGACC. This translates into CSARGQGET. The whole CDR3 sequence reads CSARGQGETQYF. The chain couples TRBV20-1 to TRBJ2-5, with TRBD1 matching 10 bases. The CDR3 end falls 3 residues outside the read, so it is completed with the germline J gene. The CDR3 extends over 12 amino acids. Germline V gives CDR1 DFQATT, CDR2 SNEGSKA (reference sequence). V gave up 3 bases and J gave up 5 bases; unmatched junction bases: 0.

Turning to this clone: The CDR3 extends 3 residues past the end of the read, so its final part is completed from the germline J gene. The chain recombines TRBV7-6 with TRBJ2-5; D gene unclear. In germline, CDR1 is SGHVS, CDR2 FNYEAQ. There are 12 residues in the CDR3. Trimming left V 8 bases short and J 5 bases short, with 12 bases between. CDR3 DNA, as far as it was read: TGTGCCAGCGGCTCTAGTTACGAGACC. Its translation is CASGSSYET. The entire CDR3 sequence reads CASGSSYETQYF. Full variable domain (rest looked up from reference TRBV7-6 and TRBJ2-5): GAGVSQSPRYKVTKRGQDVALRCDPISGHVSLYWYRQALGQGPEFLTYFNYEAQQDKSGLPNDRFSAERPEGSISTLTIQRTEQRDSAMYRCASGSSYETQYFGPGTRLLVL.

About this clone itself: The read gets to within 3 residues of the CDR3 end, and the germline J gene fills in the rest. This chain links TRBV20-1 with TRBJ1-2, with TRBD1 matching over 7 bases. The CDR3 covers 13 residues. Germline assignment: CDR1 DFQATT and CDR2 SNEGSKA (reference sequence). Losses at the gene ends were 6 bases for V and 4 bases for J; bases not matched to a gene: 8. The CDR3 DNA, read in part, is TGCAGTGCCCCCCACACAGGGGCCTATGGC. Its translation: CSAPHTGAYG. The whole CDR3 protein reads CSAPHTGAYGYTF.

Points on this clone: The CDR3 end is not reached by the read, which stops 3 residues before it; the germline J gene fills it in. The rearrangement joins TRBV6-2 or TRBV6-3 to TRBJ2-1, with a weak D call TRBD2 (7 bases). Trimming removed 4 bases from V and 5 bases from J, with 18 bases in between. This CDR3 is 16 amino acids long. Germline CDR1 is MNHEY and CDR2 is SVGEGT. CDR3 bases read: TGTGCCAGCAGTTCCCCAATCGGGGGGCGGAACAATGAG. Amino acid sequence: CASSSPIGGRNNE. The CDR3 reads in full as CASSSPIGGRNNEQFF.

Concerning this clone itself: The read terminates 3 residues ahead of where the CDR3 ends, so the germline J gene completes it. This sequence joins TRBV19 and TRBJ1-1; unclear D gene. Germline CDR1 is LNHDA and CDR2 is SQIVND (reference sequence). With 5 bases removed from V and 0 bases from J, the gap between germline ends came to 7 bases. The CDR3 covers 13 residues. The CDR3 region is CASSEGMNTEAFF. The CDR3 bases that were read are TGTGCCAGTAGTGAGGGCATGAACACTGAA.

The CDR3 DNA, read in part, is TGTGCCAGCAGCCAAAGGGACAGGGGGTCACCA. This sequence encodes CASSQRDRGSP. From start to end, the CDR3 is CASSQRDRGSPLFF. V usage is TRBV16 and J usage is TRBJ1-4; 11 bases align to TRBD1. The read ends 3 residues shy of where the CDR3 ends; the end is completed using the germline J gene. The CDR3 spans 14 residues. Germline CDR1 is KGHSY and CDR2 is FQNENV.

On this clone: The CDR3 end falls 3 residues outside the read, so it is completed with the germline J gene. The chain joins TRBV6-2 or TRBV6-3 to TRBJ1-2, with D maybe TRBD1 (6 bases). This CDR3 comprises 15 residues. The germline CDR1 and CDR2 sequences are MNHEY and SVGEGT. The sequenced part of the CDR3 DNA is TGTGCCAGCAGTTATTCTGGGGGCATCACAGATACC. It translates to CASSYSGGITDT. The entire CDR3 sequence reads CASSYSGGITDTYTF.

In the case of this clone: The read ends 3 residues shy of where the CDR3 ends; the end is completed using the germline J gene. The chain couples TRBV29-1 to TRBJ2-4; D gene ambiguous. The germline V gene encodes CDR1 SQVTM and CDR2 ANQGSEA. The CDR3 spans 13 residues. CDR3 DNA (partial): TGCAGCGTTCCCTTCACGGCGGCACGTGGT. It codes for CSVPFTAARG. The complete CDR3 reads CSVPFTAARGQYF.

To note about this clone: A junction end diverges from the germline sequence, so it may reflect a read error. The read halts 3 residues ahead of the CDR3 end, with the missing end drawn from the germline J gene. The rearrangement uses TRBV18 and TRBJ1-5; 8 bases are a match to TRBD1. CDR3 length: 13 amino acids. Looked up from germline, CDR1 is KGHSH and CDR2 is LQKENI. CDR3 bases read: TGTGCCAGCTCCCCACAGGGGGATCAGCCC. The encoded protein is CASSPQGDQP. Given in full, the CDR3 is CASSPQGDQPQHF.

The CDR3 protein is CASSLGQMNGQYF. CDR3 DNA (partial): TGTGCCAGCAGCTTAGGACAGATGAATGGT. V is TRBV7-6 and J is TRBJ2-4, with D possibly matching TRBD1 (5 bases). The read terminates 3 residues ahead of where the CDR3 ends, so the germline J gene completes it. Germline CDR1 is SGHVS and CDR2 is FNYEAQ. The CDR3 has 13 amino acids.

CDR3 DNA (partial): TGTGCCAGTAGTTTAACAGCGGGTAGATCCTACGAG. Protein sequence: CASSLTAGRSYE. The whole CDR3 is CASSLTAGRSYEQYF. This sequence joins TRBV19 and TRBJ2-7; possibly TRBD2 for D (6 bases). From the germline J gene comes the end of the CDR3, since the read stops 3 residues before it. The germline CDR1 and CDR2 sequences are LNHDA and SQIVND (reference sequence). The CDR3 spans 15 residues. V was cut by 5 bases and J by 1 base, with 15 bases left in between. Complete variable domain (other parts from reference TRBV19 and TRBJ2-7): DGGITQSPKYLFRKEGQNVTLSCEQNLNHDAMYWYRQDPGQGLRLIYYSQIVNDFQKGDIAEGYSVSREKKESFPLTVTSAQKNPTAFYLCASSLTAGRSYEQYFGPGTRLTVT.

Concerning this clone itself: The read falls 3 residues short of the CDR3 end, and the missing part is taken from the germline J gene. The genes are TRBV20-1 and TRBJ2-7, with TRBD1 matching 9 bases. CDR1 and CDR2 from the germline V gene are DFQATT and SNEGSKA (reference sequence). V was pared by 6 bases and J by 1 base, with 4 bases of the junction left unmatched. The CDR3 has 13 residues. The CDR3 here is CSAAQGASYEQYF. Partial CDR3 DNA: TGCAGTGCCGCACAGGGGGCTTCCTACGAG.

On this clone: Read data end 3 residues before the CDR3 end; the end is taken from the germline J gene. The J gene is TRBJ1-2, the V gene TRBV5-1; D is undetermined. Germline-derived CDR1 and CDR2 are SGHRS and YFSETQ. This CDR3 region has 13 residues. Between the trimmed V and J ends, which lost 2 bases and 1 base, there was a span of 6 bases. The CDR3 reads CASSFGDNYGYTF. Partial CDR3 DNA: TGCGCCAGCAGCTTCGGGGATAACTATGGC.

Comment on this clone: The read ends 3 residues shy of where the CDR3 ends; the end is completed using the germline J gene. This chain connects TRBV5-6 to TRBJ2-1, with a weak D call TRBD2 (7 bases). This CDR3 comprises 14 residues. Between the trimmed V and J ends, which lost 0 bases and 6 bases, there was a span of 10 bases. CDR1 and CDR2 (germline): SGHDT, YYEEEE. CDR3: CASSLAGGGNEQFF. The covered CDR3 bases are TGTGCCAGCAGCTTGGCGGGGGGCGGCAATGAG.